The source of this T cell receptor (beta chain) is a study of shared clonotypes between healthy human individuals. V was trimmed by 11 bases and J by 0 bases, leaving 17 bases between them. CDR3 size: 16 residues. Germline CDR1 reads ENHRY; CDR2 reads SYGVKD. Deep was the level at which the assay was run. Replicate PCRs run on sorted subsets employed around 200 ng DNA, around 31,000 T cell genomes. Produced via immunoSEQ multiplex PCR; TCRdb's table is partial and in-frame only. The table shows 600,000 to 750,000 clones, with about two thirds occurring only once. The sequence was obtained from a woman aged 25-40 years in good health. Material: memory CD4+ T cells sorted from blood. Subset indicated: CD45RA-negative fraction. The chain combines TRBV10-3 with TRBJ2-6; D possibly corresponds to TRBD2 (6 bases). The CDR3 sequence: CAVGTAVNSGANVLTF. The DNA for the CDR3 is TGTGCCGTAGGGACTGCCGTTAACTCTGGGGCCAACGTCCTGACTTTC.